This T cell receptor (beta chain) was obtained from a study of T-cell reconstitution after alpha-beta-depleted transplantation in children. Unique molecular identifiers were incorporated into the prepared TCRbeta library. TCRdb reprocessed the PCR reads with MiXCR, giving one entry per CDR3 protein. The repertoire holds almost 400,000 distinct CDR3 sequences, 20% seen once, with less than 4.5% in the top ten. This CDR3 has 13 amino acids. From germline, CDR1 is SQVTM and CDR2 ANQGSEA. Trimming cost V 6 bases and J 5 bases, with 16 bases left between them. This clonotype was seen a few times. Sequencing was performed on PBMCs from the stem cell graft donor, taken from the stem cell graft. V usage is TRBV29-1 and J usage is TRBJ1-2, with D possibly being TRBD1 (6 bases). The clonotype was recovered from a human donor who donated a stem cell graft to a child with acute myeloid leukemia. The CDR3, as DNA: TGCAGCGTCTCCAGCGGGAGGGGGTATGGCTACACCTTC. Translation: CSVSSGRGYGYTF.